One sample yielded the 28 T cell receptor beta chains listed below, sequenced in a study of blood T cell repertoires in COVID-19. The table came from immunoSEQ multiplex PCR; TCRdb's copy has only in-frame clones and leaves some out. This table has approximately 280,000 clones, about 89% appearing once. The sequenced material came from peripheral blood. These receptors all stem from a man aged 40-49 years with acute or convalescent COVID-19.

J is TRBJ2-3 and V is TRBV4-1; 7 positions agree with TRBD1. With V trimmed by 4 bases and J by 0 bases, 7 bases remained unmatched. The CDR3 runs to 16 residues. Germline V lookup: CDR1 MGHRA, CDR2 YSYEKL. In DNA form, the CDR3 reads TGCGCCAGCAGCCCTTCCGGGACAGCAAGCACAGATACGCAGTATTTT. Translating gives CASSPSGTASTDTQYF.

V and J are TRBV5-1 and TRBJ2-1; D is perhaps TRBD2 (5 bases). Germline CDR1 and CDR2: SGHRS and YFSETQ. The CDR3 runs to 14 residues. Trimming took off 6 bases at V and 0 bases at J, with 10 bases between the two ends. CDR3 DNA sequence: TGCGCCAGCAACGACGGGAACTCCTACAATGAGCAGTTCTTC. This sequence encodes CASNDGNSYNEQFF.

This rearrangement joins TRBV6-6 to TRBJ1-6, with TRBD1 identical over 7 bases. The CDR3 has 14 residues. The V gene end was trimmed by 6 bases and the J gene end by 10 bases; junction bases not matched to a gene: 9. CDR1 is MNHNY, CDR2 SVGAGI, per germline (reference sequence). CDR3: CASSSGPGGSPLHF. CDR3 in DNA: TGTGCCAGCAGCTCCGGTCCAGGGGGATCACCCCTCCACTTT.

The chain recombines TRBV19 with TRBJ2-7, with 10 bases that match TRBD1. The length of the CDR3 is 15 residues. Trimming took 5 bases from V and 5 from J; bases not matched to a gene: 9. The germline CDR1 and CDR2 sequences are LNHDA and SQIVND (reference sequence). The CDR3 DNA reads TGTGCCAGTAGTTCACGACAGGGGGCCGCGAACGAGCAGTACTTC. It is translated as CASSSRQGAANEQYF. Full variable domain (missing parts from reference TRBV19 and TRBJ2-7): DGGITQSPKYLFRKEGQNVTLSCEQNLNHDAMYWYRQDPGQGLRLIYYSQIVNDFQKGDIAEGYSVSREKKESFPLTVTSAQKNPTAFYLCASSSRQGAANEQYFGPGTRLTVT.

This clone was counted a single time. CDR3 coding DNA: TGTGCCAGCTCATCATCTCCGGGACACCCCTCACACGAGCAGTACTTC. Protein product: CASSSSPGHPSHEQYF. The genes are TRBV18 and TRBJ2-7; D might be TRBD1 (6 bases). CDR3 length: 16 residues. Germline CDR1 reads KGHSH; CDR2 reads LQKENI. Trimming removed 5 bases at V and 5 bases at J, with 22 bases between.

This clone came up once. The CDR3 DNA follows: TGTGCCAGCAGCCAAGCCGGGACAGCAAACACAGATACGCAGTATTTT. Its protein is CASSQAGTANTDTQYF. The chain joins TRBV3-1 (or the pseudogene TRBV3-2) to TRBJ2-3; 7 bases line up with TRBD1. V was clipped by 1 base and J by 2 bases; unmatched bases: 6. The CDR3 runs to 16 residues. Looked up from germline, CDR1 is LGHDT and CDR2 is YNNKEL (reference sequence).

The chain has TRBV30 and TRBJ2-3; D gene unclear. Germline-derived CDR1 and CDR2 are GTSNPN and SVGIG (reference sequence). Deletions cut 0 bases from V and 0 bases from J, with 13 bases between. The CDR3 runs to 16 residues. The CDR3, as DNA: TGTGCCTGGAGTGTAGACCCAGCAGGAAGCACAGATACGCAGTATTTT. It translates to CAWSVDPAGSTDTQYF.

This clone was detected a few times. CDR3 bases: TGTGCCAGCTCATGGGAGACGTACGAAAAACTGTTTTTT. Translated, it gives CASSWETYEKLFF. The genes are TRBV18 and TRBJ1-4; D gene ambiguous. Trimming stripped 5 bases from V and 8 bases from J, with 12 bases between. Germline loops: CDR1 KGHSH, CDR2 LQKENI. This CDR3 has 13 amino acids.

The chain recombines TRBV28 with TRBJ1-6, with D perhaps matching TRBD1 (5 bases). The V end lost 6 bases, the J end lost 7 bases, and 16 bases lay between the germline ends. The germline V gene encodes CDR1 MDHEN and CDR2 SYDVKM. There are 15 residues in the CDR3. The CDR3 protein is CASRDKGDRNSPLHF. DNA of the CDR3: TGTGCCAGCAGGGACAAAGGGGATCGAAATTCACCCCTCCACTTT.

V is TRBV6-5 and J is TRBJ2-7, with D possibly matching TRBD2 (6 bases). The CDR3 is made up of 14 amino acids. V was cut by 6 bases and J by 6 bases, with 18 bases left in between. Germline CDR1 MNHEY, CDR2 SVGAGI. Here the CDR3 reads CASSLNFQGGEQYF. CDR3 nucleotide sequence: TGTGCCAGCAGCCTAAATTTTCAGGGAGGCGAGCAGTACTTC.

This chain uses TRBV9 with TRBJ1-5, with 10 bases aligning to TRBD1. Germline assignment: CDR1 SGDLS and CDR2 YYNGEE. The CDR3 extends over 14 amino acids. V gave up 4 bases and J gave up 7 bases; unmatched junction bases: 5. The CDR3 DNA reads TGTGCCAGCAGCTCAGGACAGGGGGGCCAGCCCCAGCATTTT. The encoded protein is CASSSGQGGQPQHF.

This chain joins TRBV3-1 (or the pseudogene TRBV3-2) and TRBJ1-1, with 7 nucleotides matching TRBD1. The length of the CDR3 is 14 residues. With V trimmed by 4 bases and J by 6 bases, 8 bases remained unmatched. Germline CDR1 is LGHDT and CDR2 is YNNKEL (reference sequence). This CDR3 reads CASSLKTGAAEAFF. CDR3 nucleotides: TGTGCCAGCAGCCTTAAAACAGGGGCCGCTGAAGCTTTCTTT.

The chain links TRBV7-2 to TRBJ2-7; D unclear. The CDR3 covers 14 residues. Germline-derived CDR1 and CDR2 are SGHTA and FQGNSA. V lost 0 bases and J lost 6, with 12 bases in between. The chain's CDR3 is CASSLAMQVREQYF. CDR3 nucleotides: TGTGCCAGCAGCTTAGCGATGCAGGTCCGCGAGCAGTACTTC.

The chain is built from TRBV12-5 and TRBJ2-3; weak D call: TRBD2 (5 bases). Germline V gene lookup returns CDR1 LGHNT and CDR2 FRNRAP. The CDR3 is made up of 17 amino acids. The V and J ends lost 3 bases and 0 bases respectively, with 16 bases between them. DNA for the CDR3: TGTGCTAGTGGTTTCAACCCTCCGGGATATAGCACAGATACGCAGTATTTT. Protein: CASGFNPPGYSTDTQYF.

J is TRBJ2-7 and V is TRBV19; 14 positions agree with TRBD2. CDR1 LNHDA and CDR2 SQIVND come from the germline V gene (reference sequence). This CDR3 is built from 14 residues. V gave up 4 bases and J gave up 11 bases; unmatched junction bases: 7. The CDR3, as DNA: TGTGCCAGTAGTAAGGGACTAGCGGGGGATGAAAAGTACTTC. Residues: CASSKGLAGDEKYF.

The rearrangement links TRBV4-2 to TRBJ1-2, with 9 nucleotides matching TRBD1. The germline V gene encodes CDR1 LGHNA and CDR2 YNFKEQ. After removal of 0 bases from V and 6 bases from J, the junction contained 11 bases not matched to a gene. This CDR3 contains 17 residues. CDR3 sequence: CASSQDPTGGRRDGYTF. In DNA form, the CDR3 reads TGTGCCAGCAGCCAAGATCCCACAGGGGGCAGAAGGGATGGCTACACCTTC.

The CDR3 loop is CSARTGEGYTF. The CDR3 coding sequence is TGCAGTGCCAGGACAGGGGAAGGCTACACCTTC. V usage is TRBV20-1 and J usage is TRBJ1-2, with TRBD1 matching 9 bases. The CDR3 contains 11 residues. The trim removed 6 bases at V and 8 bases at J, leaving 4 bases unmatched. Germline lookup yields CDR1 DFQATT and CDR2 SNEGSKA (reference sequence).

V gene TRBV2 combines with J gene TRBJ2-1; TRBD2 might be the D (5 bases). The V end lost 5 bases, the J end lost 0 bases, and 8 bases lay between the germline ends. CDR3 length equals 14 residues. Germline CDR1 reads SNHLY; CDR2 reads FYNNEI. CDR3 coding DNA: TGTGCCAGCAGTCCGGGGTTCTCCTACAATGAGCAGTTCTTC. This sequence encodes CASSPGFSYNEQFF.

This chain connects TRBV6-1 to TRBJ1-2; 7 positions match TRBD1. Germline CDR1 reads MNHNS; CDR2 reads SASEGT. The CDR3 consists of 15 residues. V was pared by 2 bases and J by 2 bases, with 5 bases of the junction left unmatched. The CDR3 protein is CASSELGGGNYGYTF. In DNA form, the CDR3 reads TGTGCCAGCAGTGAACTCGGAGGGGGCAACTATGGCTACACCTTC.

This clone was seen only a few times. The V call is TRBV20-1, the J call TRBJ1-2, with D unresolved. There are 11 residues in the CDR3. V gave up 5 bases and J gave up 13 bases, with 17 bases separating them. CDR1 is DFQATT, CDR2 SNEGSKA, per germline (reference sequence). Written as DNA, the CDR3 is TGCAGTGCTCCAGAGGGCCCCCGGGTCACCTTC. Translation gives CSAPEGPRVTF.

V is TRBV19 and J is TRBJ1-6; TRBD1 is a possible D gene (6 bases). V lost 3 bases and J 7 bases, leaving 10 bases between the germline ends. The CDR3 loop spans 14 amino acids. Germline CDR1 reads LNHDA; CDR2 reads SQIVND (reference sequence). CDR3 protein: CASSMDSSNSPLHF. In nucleotides, the CDR3 is TGTGCCAGTAGTATGGACAGTTCAAATTCACCCCTCCACTTT.

V gene TRBV30 combines with J gene TRBJ1-2, with a tentative D call TRBD1 (6 bases). The germline gives CDR1 GTSNPN, CDR2 SVGIG (reference sequence). With 2 bases removed from V and 0 bases from J, the gap between germline ends came to 7 bases. The CDR3 totals 13 residues. The CDR3 sequence: CAWSRTANYGYTF. The CDR3 region has the DNA TGTGCCTGGAGTAGGACAGCTAACTATGGCTACACCTTC. Based on the CDR3 plus reference TRBV30 and TRBJ1-2, the full variable domain is SQTIHQWPATLVQPVGSPLSLECTVEGTSNPNLYWYRQAAGRGLQLLFYSVGIGQISSEVPQNLSASRPQDRQFILSSKKLLLSDSGFYLCAWSRTANYGYTFGSGTRLTVV.

CDR3 sequence (DNA): TGTGCCAGCAGCGCCTACAGGGGGTCTGGGGCCAACGTCCTGACTTTC. Protein: CASSAYRGSGANVLTF. This chain connects TRBV5-4 to TRBJ2-6, with 8 positions matching TRBD1. CDR1 is SGHNT and CDR2 is YYREEE in the germline V gene (reference sequence). Losses at the gene ends were 4 bases for V and 1 base for J; bases not matched to a gene: 4. CDR3 length equals 16 residues.

On this clone: This CDR3 is also generated by other DNA sequences in the sample. This chain uses TRBV9 with TRBJ2-3; 13 bases are shared with TRBD2. The CDR3 contains 16 residues. Germline-derived CDR1 and CDR2 are SGDLS and YYNGEE. Germline trimming cut 0 bases from V and 3 bases from J; bases unmatched to any gene: 1. The CDR3 nucleotides are TGTGCCAGCAGCGTAGGACTAGCGGGGGGAACAGATACGCAGTATTTT. Translating it yields CASSVGLAGGTDTQYF.

The chain combines TRBV6-6 with TRBJ1-4, with TRBD1 identical over 9 bases. With 5 bases clipped from V and 7 bases from J, the junction kept 8 bases outside the gene matches. Germline values: CDR1 MNHNY, CDR2 SVGAGI (reference sequence). The CDR3 covers 15 residues. Here the CDR3 reads CASSPRQGGTEKLFF. The CDR3 DNA follows: TGTGCCAGCAGTCCGCGACAGGGGGGAACTGAAAAACTGTTTTTT.

This clone appeared a few times. V gene TRBV6-4 combines with J gene TRBJ2-1; TRBD2 matches at 7 bases. Germline CDR1 reads MRHNA; CDR2 reads SNTAGT. This CDR3 has 10 amino acids. With V trimmed by 7 bases and J by 10 bases, 1 base remained unmatched. CDR3 nucleotide sequence: TGTGCCAGCAATAGCGGGGAGCAGTTCTTC. Translation: CASNSGEQFF.

The chain uses TRBV11-1 and TRBJ2-2; D is ambiguous. CDR1 SGHAT and CDR2 FQDESV come from the germline V gene (reference sequence). CDR3 size: 12 residues. Trimming left V 5 bases short and J 6 bases short, with 7 bases between. The CDR3 nucleotides read TGTGCCAGCAGCCCCCATCCCGGGGAGCTGTTTTTT. This encodes CASSPHPGELFF.

There are a few counts of this clone. The chain employs TRBV2 and TRBJ2-2, with 8 bases fitting TRBD2. From germline, CDR1 is SNHLY and CDR2 FYNNEI. Trimming cost V 4 bases and J 5 bases; bases outside gene matches: 6. The CDR3 is 15 amino acids. The CDR3 sequence: CASSVVAGRTGELFF. CDR3 DNA: TGTGCCAGCAGTGTGGTAGCGGGGCGAACCGGGGAGCTGTTTTTT.